The 4 T cell receptor beta chains below all came from one sample that was sequenced in a study of beta chain features in type 1 diabetes. Overall study results and limits: Moderate but significant shortening of TCRB CDR3s was recorded in all four CD4+ subsets from Type 1 diabetes patients.

No antigens are known for them. The study reverse transcribed the entire isolated RNA, so it sequenced expressed TCRB transcripts. Measured with immunoSEQ multiplex PCR; TCRdb has only the in-frame clones, and not every one. The data contain hundreds of thousands of clones, roughly 13% of them singletons. The sample was naive CD4+ T cells from blood. The receptors were sampled from a woman aged 18-29 years with type 1 diabetes.

In this sample, this clone turned up a few times. CDR3 protein: CASSQSPGQSNEKLFF. The CDR3, as DNA: TGCGCCAGCAGTCAATCACCCGGACAGAGTAATGAAAAACTGTTTTTT. V gene TRBV23-1 combines with J gene TRBJ1-4; possibly TRBD1 for D (6 bases). TRBV23-1 is classed as an ORF, of uncertain function. V was pared by 0 bases and J by 4 bases, with 12 bases between. The CDR3 length is 16 residues.

The chain combines TRBV7-9 with TRBJ2-7; maybe TRBD2 (6 bases). The length of the CDR3 is 13 residues. Deletions cut 7 bases from V and 2 bases from J, with 12 bases between. Germline V gene sequence: CDR1 SEHNR, CDR2 FQNEAQ (reference sequence). CDR3 nucleotide sequence: TGTGCCAGCACTCAGGGAGGAACCTACGAGCAGTACTTC. Residues: CASTQGGTYEQYF.

The chain joins TRBV2 to TRBJ2-5, with 8 bases lining up with TRBD2. J lost 5 bases, V lost 10 bases, and 9 bases had no gene match. The V gene's germline CDR1 is SNHLY and CDR2 FYNNEI. This CDR3 has 13 residues. The CDR3 DNA follows: TGTGCCATCTTCGACGGGAGGGGGGAGACCCAGTACTTC. This encodes CAIFDGRGETQYF.

Worth noting for this clone: Other DNA sequences from this sample encode an identical CDR3 as well. The V gene is TRBV28, the J gene TRBJ2-7; TRBD1 aligns across 7 bases. This CDR3 contains 12 residues. Looked up from germline, CDR1 is MDHEN and CDR2 is SYDVKM. With 6 bases clipped from V and 2 bases from J, the junction kept 1 base outside the gene matches. CDR3 loop: CASRDRPYEQYF. CDR3 bases: TGTGCCAGCAGGGACAGGCCCTACGAGCAGTACTTC.